The 24 T cell receptor beta chains in this list originate from one sample, sequenced in a study of OX40 agonist ivuxolimab in advanced cancers. Generated by immunoSEQ multiplex PCR, the TCRdb table keeps only in-frame clones and is missing some. Of tens of thousands of clones detected, 80% to 90% appear once; the ten largest clones hold roughly 23%. The source material was CD4+ or CD8+ T cells sorted from blood, sampled in a trial of the OX40 agonist ivuxolimab. These TCRs come from an adult with an advanced solid tumor such as melanoma, head and neck, liver or kidney cancer.

The gene calls are TRBV7-2 and TRBJ2-5; 13 bases align to TRBD2. CDR3 length: 15 residues. Germline V CDR1 and CDR2: SGHTA, FQGNSA. After removal of 4 bases from V and 5 bases from J, the junction contained 4 bases not matched to a gene. As DNA, the CDR3 is TGTGCCAGCAGCTCTGGGACTAGCGGGGCGGAGACCCAGTACTTC. Translation: CASSSGTSGAETQYF.

This clone was recorded only once. The V and J genes are TRBV9 and TRBJ2-2; no reliable D call. Germline V gives CDR1 SGDLS, CDR2 YYNGEE. This CDR3 has 13 residues. Trimming removed 4 bases from V and 4 bases from J, with 8 bases in between. In DNA, the CDR3 is TGTGCCAGCAGCTCCTCGGGCACCGGGGAGCTGTTTTTT. Translating gives CASSSSGTGELFF.

The chain links TRBV27 to TRBJ1-1, with TRBD1 matching 7 bases. Germline V gives CDR1 MNHEY, CDR2 SMNVEV (reference sequence). This CDR3 has 12 amino acids. V lost 5 bases, J lost 6 bases, and 3 bases stayed unmatched. CDR3 amino acids: CASSPGTAEAFF. CDR3 sequence (DNA): TGTGCCAGCAGTCCTGGGACAGCTGAAGCTTTCTTT.

The V and J genes are TRBV4-3 and TRBJ2-2; no clear D. This CDR3 is 13 amino acids long. Trimming took 0 bases from V and 6 from J, leaving 5 bases between them. Germline loops: CDR1 LGHNA, CDR2 YSLEER. The CDR3 protein is CASSQDWAGELFF. The CDR3 DNA sequence: TGCGCCAGCAGCCAAGATTGGGCCGGGGAGCTGTTTTTT.

This clone came up once. V usage is TRBV7-8 and J usage is TRBJ1-6; 10 bases are shared with TRBD1. V shed 5 bases and J 6 bases; nucleotides not matched to a gene: 7. The CDR3 loop spans 16 amino acids. Germline CDR1 SGHVS, CDR2 FQNEAQ. The chain's CDR3 is CASSPRQGARNSPLHF. The CDR3, as DNA: TGTGCCAGCAGCCCCAGACAGGGGGCACGTAATTCACCCCTCCACTTT.

The rearrangement joins TRBV4-1 to TRBJ2-3, with TRBD1 as a possible D gene (5 bases). The CDR3 is made up of 15 amino acids. V gave up 1 base and J gave up 8 bases, with 16 bases separating them. CDR1 and CDR2 from the germline V gene are MGHRA and YSYEKL. The CDR3 nucleotides are TGCGCCAGCAGCCAAGGACTTACAGGAAAGGGTACGCAGTATTTT. This sequence encodes CASSQGLTGKGTQYF.

V gene TRBV7-8 combines with J gene TRBJ2-7; D remains ambiguous. Between the trimmed V and J ends, which lost 1 base and 0 bases, there was a span of 7 bases. The CDR3 runs 14 residues. Germline-derived CDR1 and CDR2 are SGHVS and FQNEAQ. This CDR3 is CASSLGLDSYEQYF. For the CDR3, the DNA is TGTGCCAGCAGCTTAGGTTTAGACTCCTACGAGCAGTACTTC.

The chain uses TRBV7-6 and TRBJ1-2, with 9 bases lining up with TRBD1. This CDR3 has 15 amino acids. Trimming at V came to 5 bases and at J to 6 bases, leaving 10 bases not matched to a gene. Germline lookup yields CDR1 SGHVS and CDR2 FNYEAQ. The CDR3 loop reads CASSVDTGGVDGYTF. The CDR3 DNA is TGTGCCAGCAGCGTAGATACAGGGGGCGTAGATGGCTACACCTTC.

The chain combines TRBV30 with TRBJ2-2; 8 positions agree with TRBD2. CDR3 length: 13 residues. Germline V CDR1 and CDR2: GTSNPN, SVGIG (reference sequence). With V trimmed by 3 bases and J by 6 bases, 3 bases remained unmatched. CDR3 DNA sequence: TGTGCCTGGAGCGGGGGGGCCGCCGGGGAGCTGTTTTTT. It specifies CAWSGGAAGELFF.

This clone occurred once. The gene calls are TRBV4-1 and TRBJ1-5; D unclear. The CDR3 runs to 16 residues. V dropped 1 base and J dropped 0 bases, with 10 bases sitting between them. Germline loops: CDR1 MGHRA, CDR2 YSYEKL. CDR3 in DNA: TGCGCCAGCAGCCAAGGGCAGCTGTATAGCAATCAGCCCCAGCATTTT. Protein product: CASSQGQLYSNQPQHF.

The chain uses TRBV5-4 and TRBJ2-3; D is ambiguous. With 7 bases removed from V and 0 bases from J, the gap between germline ends came to 12 bases. The CDR3 has 14 residues. CDR1 and CDR2 (germline): SGHNT, YYREEE (reference sequence). The chain's CDR3 is CASPASDSTDTQYF. The CDR3 bases are TGTGCCAGCCCCGCCAGCGACAGCACAGATACGCAGTATTTT.

A few counts support this clone. The chain is built from TRBV7-2 and TRBJ2-5; 12 bases map to TRBD2. V was pared by 5 bases and J by 0 bases, with 13 bases of the junction left unmatched. Germline V gene data show CDR1 as SGHTA and CDR2 as FQGNSA. The CDR3 runs to 19 residues. The CDR3 sequence is CASSIPSGRAARYQETQYF. In nucleotides, the CDR3 is TGTGCCAGCAGCATACCTAGCGGGAGGGCCGCCCGGTACCAAGAGACCCAGTACTTC.

The CDR3 coding sequence is TGCGCCAGCAGCTTGGGACAGGGTGTTGAGACCCAGTACTTC. It translates to CASSLGQGVETQYF. This chain joins TRBV5-1 and TRBJ2-5; 7 bases fit TRBD1. V lost 0 bases and J lost 5; bases outside the gene matches: 4. CDR1 is SGHRS, CDR2 YFSETQ, per germline. The CDR3 spans 14 residues.

This clone was seen a few times. The genes are TRBV27 and TRBJ2-7; D may be TRBD2 (5 bases). V lost 10 bases, J lost 0 bases, and 16 bases lay in between. The CDR3 totals 14 residues. Germline CDR1 reads MNHEY; CDR2 reads SMNVEV (reference sequence). DNA of the CDR3: TGTGCCACCCGAGAGGGTTGGGACTCCTACGAGCAGTACTTC. Translated, it gives CATREGWDSYEQYF.

The genes are TRBV7-9 and TRBJ2-7; 8 nucleotides agree with TRBD1. J was trimmed by 3 bases and V by 6 bases; bases with no gene match: 4. This CDR3 has 13 residues. Germline CDR1 reads SEHNR; CDR2 reads FQNEAQ (reference sequence). CDR3 region: CASSRTGGYEQYF. CDR3 DNA: TGTGCCAGCAGTCGAACAGGGGGCTACGAGCAGTACTTC.

CDR3 nucleotide sequence: TGCGCCAGCAGCCAAGATGGGGGAAGGCCGAACTACGAGCAGTACTTC. This gives the protein CASSQDGGRPNYEQYF. This chain joins TRBV4-1 and TRBJ2-7; D might be TRBD1 or TRBD2, each matching 5 bases. Germline V lookup: CDR1 MGHRA, CDR2 YSYEKL. The CDR3 totals 16 residues. The ends were cut back, 0 bases at V and 3 bases at J, with 15 bases in the middle.

This rearrangement joins TRBV27 to TRBJ2-7; D not resolved. CDR1 is MNHEY and CDR2 is SMNVEV in the germline V gene (reference sequence). V lost 4 bases and J 0 bases, leaving 10 bases between the germline ends. This CDR3 region has 14 residues. The CDR3 DNA reads as TGTGCCAGCAGTTGGGCAGGTAGCTCCTACGAGCAGTACTTC. It yields the protein CASSWAGSSYEQYF.

The CDR3 nucleotides are TGTGCCAGCACCGCGGGTTATAATTCACCCCTCCACTTT. This encodes CASTAGYNSPLHF. J is TRBJ1-6 and V is TRBV7-8; D uncertain. This CDR3 spans 13 amino acids. The ends were cut back, 7 bases at V and 4 bases at J, with 8 bases in the middle. Germline assignment: CDR1 SGHVS and CDR2 FQNEAQ. Full variable domain (rest looked up from reference TRBV7-8 and TRBJ1-6): GAGVSQSPRYKVAKRGQDVALRCDPISGHVSLFWYQQALGQGPEFLTYFQNEAQLDKSGLPSDRFFAERPEGSVSTLKIQRTQQEDSAVYLCASTAGYNSPLHFGNGTRLTVT.

The chain combines TRBV9 with TRBJ1-4; unclear D gene. This CDR3 has 14 amino acids. Trimming took 4 bases from V and 4 from J, leaving 11 bases between them. Germline-derived CDR1 and CDR2 are SGDLS and YYNGEE. CDR3 in DNA: TGTGCCAGCAGCTTTGACGGTTTTAATGAAAAACTGTTTTTT. Protein product: CASSFDGFNEKLFF.

The chain combines TRBV5-4 with TRBJ2-1; 14 positions match TRBD2. CDR3 size: 17 residues. Losses at the gene ends were 4 bases for V and 8 bases for J; bases not matched to a gene: 11. Germline V lookup: CDR1 SGHNT, CDR2 YYREEE (reference sequence). CDR3 sequence: CASSPRLAGGPSDEQFF. In DNA form, the CDR3 reads TGTGCCAGCAGCCCGAGACTAGCGGGAGGGCCCAGCGATGAGCAGTTCTTC.

The chain joins TRBV9 to TRBJ2-3; 7 nucleotides align to TRBD2. The V segment lost 0 bases and the J segment 2 bases; nucleotides outside the gene matches: 6. Per the germline V gene, CDR1 is SGDLS and CDR2 is YYNGEE. The CDR3 is 16 amino acids. The CDR3 loop reads CASSVEPAGITDTQYF. The CDR3 nucleotides are TGTGCCAGCAGCGTAGAACCAGCGGGGATCACAGATACGCAGTATTTT.

CDR3 in DNA: TGCGCCAGCAGCCCGGACTCCACCGGGGAGCTGTTTTTT. The encoded protein is CASSPDSTGELFF. This rearrangement joins TRBV4-3 to TRBJ2-2; D possibly corresponds to TRBD2 (5 bases). Looked up from germline, CDR1 is LGHNA and CDR2 is YSLEER. The germline V and J ends were trimmed by 4 bases and 4 bases, with 7 bases remaining between them. The CDR3 consists of 13 residues.

CDR3 in amino acids: CASRPTSGSGETQYF. The CDR3 DNA is TGTGCCAGCAGGCCCACTAGCGGGAGTGGGGAGACCCAGTACTTC. This chain connects TRBV7-6 to TRBJ2-5, with TRBD2 matching over 11 bases. Germline V lookup: CDR1 SGHVS, CDR2 FNYEAQ. This CDR3 spans 15 amino acids. J gave up 5 bases and V 6 bases, and 8 bases lay outside the gene matches.

The V call is TRBV6-5, the J call TRBJ2-7; TRBD1 matches 7 bases. Per the germline V gene, CDR1 is MNHEY and CDR2 is SVGAGI. The CDR3 is 14 residues long. The ends lost 5 bases at V and 4 bases at J; junction bases unmatched: 8. CDR3 sequence reads: CASSLRDRPYEQYF. DNA for the CDR3: TGTGCCAGCAGTCTCCGGGACAGACCGTACGAGCAGTACTTC.